These 8 T cell receptor beta chains were all obtained from the same sample, sequenced in a study of shared clonotypes between healthy human individuals. The protocol was immunoSEQ multiplex PCR, while the TCRdb copy is restricted to in-frame clones and leaves out a portion. The sample includes about 2,100,000 clones, just over 90% of them seen just once. CD45RO-negative, CCR7-selected cells formed the naive CD8 fraction, which excluded terminally differentiated effector memory CD45RA+ cells. Sequencing was carried out using naive CD8+ T cells from PBMCs. The receptors were gathered from a man in his late teens or twenties in good health. Some clones in this sample may be carry-over from other donors' samples.

In this sample, this clone turned up once. Other DNA sequences in the sample encode the same CDR3. The chain employs TRBV6-6 and TRBJ1-4, with D possibly being TRBD1 (5 bases). CDR1 is MNHNY and CDR2 is SVGAGI in the germline V gene (reference sequence). Trimming shortened V by 0 bases and J by 4 bases, and 9 bases separated the two germline ends. The CDR3 extends over 15 amino acids. CDR3 nucleotide sequence: TGTGCCAGCAGTTACTCGACGGGGGGTAATGAAAAACTGTTTTTT. Translating gives CASSYSTGGNEKLFF.

CDR3 sequence reads: CASREDRGPYGYTF. The DNA for the CDR3 is TGTGCCAGTAGAGAGGACAGGGGCCCGTATGGCTACACCTTC. The V gene is TRBV19, the J gene TRBJ1-2, with 9 positions matching TRBD1. Germline values: CDR1 LNHDA, CDR2 SQIVND (reference sequence). After removal of 6 bases from V and 5 bases from J, the junction contained 7 bases not matched to a gene. The CDR3 is 14 residues long. The whole variable domain, filled in from reference TRBV19 and TRBJ1-2, reads DGGITQSPKYLFRKEGQNVTLSCEQNLNHDAMYWYRQDPGQGLRLIYYSQIVNDFQKGDIAEGYSVSREKKESFPLTVTSAQKNPTAFYLCASREDRGPYGYTFGSGTRLTVV.

J is TRBJ1-1 and V is TRBV4-1; no clear D gene. V was cut by 8 bases and J by 11 bases, with 21 bases left in between. Germline V CDR1 and CDR2: MGHRA, YSYEKL. There are 13 residues in the CDR3. The CDR3 protein is CASGPRLPLDAFF. For the CDR3, the DNA is TGCGCCAGCGGCCCTCGATTGCCCCTGGATGCTTTCTTT.

V gene TRBV19 combines with J gene TRBJ2-7, with D possibly matching TRBD1 (6 bases). The germline V gene encodes CDR1 LNHDA and CDR2 SQIVND (reference sequence). The CDR3 consists of 12 residues. Trimming took 6 bases from V and 6 from J, leaving 12 bases between them. As DNA, the CDR3 is TGTGCCAGTAGGCAGGGGCTGACCGAGCAGTACTTC. Its translation: CASRQGLTEQYF.

This clone was counted a single time. DNA for the CDR3: TGTGCCAGCAGCCCCCGGACGGGCGGCCTCTATGGCTACACCTTC. Its protein is CASSPRTGGLYGYTF. The chain recombines TRBV11-2 with TRBJ1-2, with unresolved D. V gave up 5 bases and J gave up 4 bases, with 17 bases separating them. Germline CDR1 reads SGHAT; CDR2 reads FQNNGV. The CDR3 has 15 amino acids.

This chain joins TRBV7-3 and TRBJ2-4, with 9 bases identical to TRBD1. CDR1 and CDR2 (germline): SGHTA, FQGTGA. V shed 1 base, J shed 5 bases, and the junction held 24 bases outside the gene matches. The CDR3 extends over 22 amino acids. CDR3 region: CASSLKGSWDRVWGNGENIQYF. The CDR3 DNA is TGTGCCAGCAGCTTAAAGGGGTCCTGGGACAGGGTGTGGGGAAACGGAGAAAACATTCAGTACTTC.

The CDR3 sequence: CASSPGLAGTTDTQYF. The CDR3, as DNA: TGTGCCAGCAGCCCGGGACTAGCGGGAACCACAGATACGCAGTATTTT. The chain is built from TRBV4-2 and TRBJ2-3, with 13 nucleotides matching TRBD2. With V trimmed by 4 bases and J by 2 bases, 3 bases remained unmatched. The CDR3 sequence is 16 residues long. Germline V gene data show CDR1 as LGHNA and CDR2 as YNFKEQ.

The chain's CDR3 is CASSEAAWTADYEQYF. CDR3 bases: TGTGCCAGCAGTGAAGCGGCCTGGACAGCGGACTACGAGCAGTACTTC. V and J are TRBV6-1 and TRBJ2-7, with D perhaps TRBD1 (6 bases). This CDR3 spans 16 amino acids. Trimming left V 0 bases short and J 3 bases short, with 15 bases between. CDR1 is MNHNS, CDR2 SASEGT, per germline.